This paragraph reports one T cell receptor beta chain. The source of the sample is a study of shared clonotypes between healthy human individuals. Unmatched junction bases numbered 12, after V lost 4 bases and J lost 6 bases. The length of the CDR3 is 15 residues. CDR1 is SQVTM and CDR2 is ANQGSEA in the germline V gene. Clones were sequenced by immunoSEQ multiplex PCR, and TCRdb holds only the in-frame ones, with some missing. This table has about 2.3 million clones, around 90% appearing once. The J gene is TRBJ1-5, the V gene TRBV29-1, with 7 bases identical to TRBD1. This TCR came from a man between 18 and 29 years old in good health. Some clones in this sample may be carry-over from other donors' samples. Sequenced sample: naive CD4+ T cells from PBMCs. The sample's subset: CD45RA+ positively selected. This CDR3 reads CSVVLVQGTGQPQHF. CDR3 bases: TGCAGCGTTGTTTTGGTACAGGGGACGGGTCAGCCCCAGCATTTT. Drawing the rest from reference TRBV29-1 and TRBJ1-5, the complete variable domain is SAVISQKPSRDICQRGTSLTIQCQVDSQVTMMFWYRQQPGQSLTLIATANQGSEATYESGFVIDKFPISRPNLTFSTLTVSNMSPEDSSIYLCSVVLVQGTGQPQHFGDGTRLSIL.